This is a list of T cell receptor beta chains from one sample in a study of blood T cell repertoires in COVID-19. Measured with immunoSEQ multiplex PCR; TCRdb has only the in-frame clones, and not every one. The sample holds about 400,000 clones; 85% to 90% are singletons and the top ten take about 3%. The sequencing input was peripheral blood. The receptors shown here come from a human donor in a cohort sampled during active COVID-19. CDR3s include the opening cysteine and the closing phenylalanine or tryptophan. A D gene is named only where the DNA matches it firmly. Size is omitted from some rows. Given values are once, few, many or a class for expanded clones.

cdr3_nt: TGTGCCAGCAGCCCTGGGGCCGTTGCTAATGAAAAACTGTTTTTT
cdr3_aa: CASSPGAVANEKLFF
v_call: TRBV5-4
j_call: TRBJ1-4
clone_size: once
d_call: .

cdr3_nt: TGTGCCAGCAGCTTAAGCCCCCAGGCGGAGACCCAGTACTTC
cdr3_aa: CASSLSPQAETQYF
v_call: TRBV7-3
j_call: TRBJ2-5
clone_size: few
d_call: .

cdr3_nt: TGTGCCAGCAGCTTCCGACGGGGGAACACTGAAGCTTTCTTT
cdr3_aa: CASSFRRGNTEAFF
v_call: TRBV7-8
j_call: TRBJ1-1
clone_size: .
d_call: .

cdr3_nt: TGTGCCAGCAGCCGCGGACTAGCGGGAGGGACAGATACGCAGTATTTT
cdr3_aa: CASSRGLAGGTDTQYF
v_call: TRBV3-1/TRBV3-2
j_call: TRBJ2-3
clone_size: .
d_call: TRBD2

cdr3_nt: TGTGCCAGCAGTTTCGGGAGGAGTGAGCAGTTCTTC
cdr3_aa: CASSFGRSEQFF
v_call: TRBV27
j_call: TRBJ2-1
clone_size: .
d_call: TRBD2

cdr3_nt: TGTGCCAGTACCCAAACCGGGATTAGCAATCAGCCCCAGCATTTT
cdr3_aa: CASTQTGISNQPQHF
v_call: TRBV19
j_call: TRBJ1-5
clone_size: .
d_call: .

cdr3_nt: TGTGCCAGCAGCCAGGACAGGGTTCAGGGCGAGCAGTACTTC
cdr3_aa: CASSQDRVQGEQYF
v_call: TRBV7-8
j_call: TRBJ2-7
clone_size: .
d_call: TRBD1

cdr3_nt: TGTGCCAGCAGTTACCAAACTAGGGGGGGCCGAGGGCATTTT
cdr3_aa: CASSYQTRGGRGHF
v_call: TRBV6-6
j_call: TRBJ1-5
clone_size: .
d_call: .

cdr3_nt: TGTGCCAGCAGCGTAGAGGACTATGGGGCCCAGTACTTC
cdr3_aa: CASSVEDYGAQYF
v_call: TRBV9
j_call: TRBJ2-5
clone_size: .
d_call: .

cdr3_nt: TGTGCCTGGAGAGGCGGGACTGAAGCTTTCTTT
cdr3_aa: CAWRGGTEAFF
v_call: TRBV30
j_call: TRBJ1-1
clone_size: .
d_call: .

cdr3_nt: TGTGCCAGCTTATTAATAAGGGCAGGGCCGAACACTGAAGCTTTCTTT
cdr3_aa: CASLLIRAGPNTEAFF
v_call: TRBV6-6
j_call: TRBJ1-1
clone_size: .
d_call: .

cdr3_nt: TGTGCCAGCAGCCTCCGACAGGGTTCCGGTGGCTACACCTTC
cdr3_aa: CASSLRQGSGGYTF
v_call: TRBV7-2
j_call: TRBJ1-2
clone_size: once
d_call: TRBD1

cdr3_nt: TGTGCCAGCAGTTGGGGGCCCACCAAGAACATTCAGTACTTC
cdr3_aa: CASSWGPTKNIQYF
v_call: TRBV6-7
j_call: TRBJ2-4
clone_size: .
d_call: .

cdr3_nt: TGCGCCAGCAGCCAAAGAGTGGCTAGCGGGAGAGCCGACATTCAGTACTTC
cdr3_aa: CASSQRVASGRADIQYF
v_call: TRBV4-1
j_call: TRBJ2-4
clone_size: .
d_call: TRBD2

cdr3_nt: TGTGCCAGCAGCGTAGAGGGAGGCAATCAGCCCCAGCATTTT
cdr3_aa: CASSVEGGNQPQHF
v_call: TRBV9
j_call: TRBJ1-5
clone_size: once
d_call: .

cdr3_nt: TGTGCCAGCAGCCCTGGAACTACCGGATCAGTAGGCAATGAGCAGTTCTTC
cdr3_aa: CASSPGTTGSVGNEQFF
v_call: TRBV7-9
j_call: TRBJ2-1
clone_size: .
d_call: .

cdr3_nt: TGTGCCAGCAGCCGAGACCCTTACGGCTACGAGCAGTACTTC
cdr3_aa: CASSRDPYGYEQYF
v_call: TRBV7-8
j_call: TRBJ2-7
clone_size: few
d_call: .

cdr3_nt: TGTGCCTGGGGACGACAGGGGTTCAACGAGCAGTACTTC
cdr3_aa: CAWGRQGFNEQYF
v_call: TRBV30
j_call: TRBJ2-7
clone_size: .
d_call: TRBD1

cdr3_nt: TGTGCCAGCAGCCGCAGTCTGAACCCACACGGGACAGATACGCAGTATTTT
cdr3_aa: CASSRSLNPHGTDTQYF
v_call: TRBV6-2/TRBV6-3
j_call: TRBJ2-3
clone_size: .
d_call: .

cdr3_nt: TGTGCCAGCAGTGAAGTCAGCAGGGGGCGCTTTGTCGCGGAGACCCAGTACTTC
cdr3_aa: CASSEVSRGRFVAETQYF
v_call: TRBV6-1
j_call: TRBJ2-5
clone_size: .
d_call: TRBD1

cdr3_nt: TGTGCCAGCAGAACCGGGACAGGCGGGGAAAAACTGTTTTTT
cdr3_aa: CASRTGTGGEKLFF
v_call: TRBV5-8
j_call: TRBJ1-4
clone_size: .
d_call: TRBD1

cdr3_nt: TGTGCCAGCAGCGGTAGCGCCACCTACGAGCAGTACTTC
cdr3_aa: CASSGSATYEQYF
v_call: TRBV6-5
j_call: TRBJ2-7
clone_size: .
d_call: .

cdr3_nt: TGTGCCTGGGATCGGGGTTCAGGGAGGGAAAAACTGTTTTTT
cdr3_aa: CAWDRGSGREKLFF
v_call: TRBV30
j_call: TRBJ1-4
clone_size: .
d_call: .

cdr3_nt: TGTGCCAGCAGCCAAGATCTAACGGGGTGGCGTGGCTACACCTTC
cdr3_aa: CASSQDLTGWRGYTF
v_call: TRBV4-2
j_call: TRBJ1-2
clone_size: .
d_call: .

cdr3_nt: TGTGCCAGCAGCTCCGGGGGCTACAATGAGCAGTTCTTC
cdr3_aa: CASSSGGYNEQFF
v_call: TRBV7-3
j_call: TRBJ2-1
clone_size: .
d_call: .

cdr3_nt: TGTGCCAGCAGCTACAGGGTGGGGGGAAACACCATATATTTT
cdr3_aa: CASSYRVGGNTIYF
v_call: TRBV7-2
j_call: TRBJ1-3
clone_size: .
d_call: .

cdr3_nt: TGTGCCAGCAGCGCGGGGATTTCGGGTGGCTACACCTTC
cdr3_aa: CASSAGISGGYTF
v_call: TRBV9
j_call: TRBJ1-2
clone_size: once
d_call: .

cdr3_nt: TGTGCCAGCAGCCGCACAGGACGGTTACAAGAGACCCAGTACTTC
cdr3_aa: CASSRTGRLQETQYF
v_call: TRBV7-9
j_call: TRBJ2-5
clone_size: once
d_call: .

cdr3_nt: TGTGCCACTACTTCCGGGACAGGGATCACTGAAGCTTTCTTT
cdr3_aa: CATTSGTGITEAFF
v_call: TRBV10-3
j_call: TRBJ1-1
clone_size: .
d_call: TRBD1

cdr3_nt: TGTGCCAGCAGTCAACCAGGGACAGGATCGATTGGCTACACCTTC
cdr3_aa: CASSQPGTGSIGYTF
v_call: TRBV28
j_call: TRBJ1-2
clone_size: .
d_call: TRBD1

cdr3_nt: TGTGCCAGCAGCCAAGTTCGACAGGGAGATGGCTACACCTTC
cdr3_aa: CASSQVRQGDGYTF
v_call: TRBV14
j_call: TRBJ1-2
clone_size: .
d_call: TRBD1

cdr3_nt: TGTGCCAGCAGCTCCCCTAGCGAAGCGGAGACCCAGTACTTC
cdr3_aa: CASSSPSEAETQYF
v_call: TRBV5-4
j_call: TRBJ2-5
clone_size: .
d_call: .

cdr3_nt: TGTGCCAGCACCGAGCGTACAGCGGATTCACCCCTCCACTTT
cdr3_aa: CASTERTADSPLHF
v_call: TRBV6-5
j_call: TRBJ1-6
clone_size: .
d_call: .

cdr3_nt: TGTGCCAGCAGCTCCGACAGCTATGGCTACACCTTC
cdr3_aa: CASSSDSYGYTF
v_call: TRBV7-2
j_call: TRBJ1-2
clone_size: many
d_call: .

cdr3_nt: TGTGCCATCAGTGATGGGAAAAGATTCCGGGACACCAGCCTTGAAGCTTTCTTT
cdr3_aa: CAISDGKRFRDTSLEAFF
v_call: TRBV10-3
j_call: TRBJ1-1
clone_size: .
d_call: .

cdr3_nt: TGTGCCAGCAGTCCATGGGGACAGGGGGACACTGAAGCTTTCTTT
cdr3_aa: CASSPWGQGDTEAFF
v_call: TRBV6-5
j_call: TRBJ1-1
clone_size: .
d_call: TRBD1

cdr3_nt: TGTGCCAGCAGCCATACACGGGACAGGGTGCAGTATTTT
cdr3_aa: CASSHTRDRVQYF
v_call: TRBV7-6
j_call: TRBJ2-3
clone_size: .
d_call: TRBD1

cdr3_nt: TGTGCCAGCAGCAGCCGGACAGCGAGCTACGAGCAGTACTTC
cdr3_aa: CASSSRTASYEQYF
v_call: TRBV7-8
j_call: TRBJ2-7
clone_size: .
d_call: .

cdr3_nt: TGTGCCAGCTCACCACTCCCATTGGGACAGGGGCGTGAAGGAGCTTTCTTT
cdr3_aa: CASSPLPLGQGREGAFF
v_call: TRBV18
j_call: TRBJ1-1
clone_size: .
d_call: TRBD1

cdr3_nt: TGTGCCAGTAGTCACAGGGGGTCGGGGAATCAGCCCCAGCATTTT
cdr3_aa: CASSHRGSGNQPQHF
v_call: TRBV19
j_call: TRBJ1-5
clone_size: .
d_call: TRBD1

cdr3_nt: TGTGCCAGCAGCATCGGGTTGGGCTCTGGGGCCAACGTCCTGACTTTC
cdr3_aa: CASSIGLGSGANVLTF
v_call: TRBV5-5
j_call: TRBJ2-6
clone_size: .
d_call: .

cdr3_nt: TGCAGCGTTGGTCTCAACGCAGAGGGCGATGAGCAGTTCTTC
cdr3_aa: CSVGLNAEGDEQFF
v_call: TRBV29-1
j_call: TRBJ2-1
clone_size: .
d_call: .

cdr3_nt: TGTGCCAGCAGCCAACAGGGGGCCGGGGAGCTGTTTTTT
cdr3_aa: CASSQQGAGELFF
v_call: TRBV4-2
j_call: TRBJ2-2
clone_size: .
d_call: TRBD1

cdr3_nt: TGCGCCAGCAGCTTCTCGGGACAGGGTTACGAGCAGTACTTC
cdr3_aa: CASSFSGQGYEQYF
v_call: TRBV5-1
j_call: TRBJ2-7
clone_size: .
d_call: TRBD1

cdr3_nt: TGTGCCAGCAGCCGATTAGCGGGGTACAATGAGCAGTTCTTC
cdr3_aa: CASSRLAGYNEQFF
v_call: TRBV5-8
j_call: TRBJ2-1
clone_size: .
d_call: TRBD2

cdr3_nt: TGTGCCAGCAGCTTAAGGACAGACTATCAGCCCCAGCATTTT
cdr3_aa: CASSLRTDYQPQHF
v_call: TRBV7-8
j_call: TRBJ1-5
clone_size: .
d_call: .

cdr3_nt: TGTGCCAGCAGTGAAATTGCAGGGGGCCCATCAACCTACGAGCAGTACTTC
cdr3_aa: CASSEIAGGPSTYEQYF
v_call: TRBV2
j_call: TRBJ2-7
clone_size: .
d_call: TRBD1

cdr3_nt: TGTGCCAGCAGCCTCACGGACAGGGGGCGAGGGGGCTACACCTTC
cdr3_aa: CASSLTDRGRGGYTF
v_call: TRBV5-6
j_call: TRBJ1-2
clone_size: .
d_call: TRBD1

cdr3_nt: TGTGCCAGCAGTTTAGGCAGCAATCAGCCCCAGCATTTT
cdr3_aa: CASSLGSNQPQHF
v_call: TRBV27
j_call: TRBJ1-5
clone_size: few
d_call: .

cdr3_nt: TGCGCCAGCAGCTCGGGACTAGCGGGTAACTACAATGAGCAGTTCTTC
cdr3_aa: CASSSGLAGNYNEQFF
v_call: TRBV5-1
j_call: TRBJ2-1
clone_size: .
d_call: TRBD2

cdr3_nt: TGTGCCAGCAGCTTGGCCAGGATCGCTGGCTACACCTTC
cdr3_aa: CASSLARIAGYTF
v_call: TRBV5-8
j_call: TRBJ1-2
clone_size: .
d_call: .

cdr3_nt: TGTGCCAGCCGGACAGGGATCACAGATACGCAGTATTTT
cdr3_aa: CASRTGITDTQYF
v_call: TRBV18
j_call: TRBJ2-3
clone_size: few
d_call: TRBD1